This T cell receptor beta chain originates from a study of lymphopenia after photon versus proton radiotherapy. Assay: immunoSEQ multiplex PCR; the TCRdb copy retains only in-frame clones and omits some. The data hold more than 25,000 clones, with approximately 90% observed a single time. The receptor's source is a woman in her fifties or sixties with cholangiocarcinoma. Some clones in this sample may be carry-over from other donors' samples. Material: peripheral blood, obtained from a patient treated with proton-based radiotherapy.

The CDR3 bases are TGTGCTAGTGGACCCGGACAGGGCGGGCAGCCCCAGCATTTT. Encoded protein: CASGPGQGGQPQHF. The chain recombines TRBV12-5 with TRBJ1-5, with 8 bases fitting TRBD1. V gave up 6 bases and J gave up 7 bases; unmatched junction bases: 8. The CDR3 sequence is 14 residues long. Germline V lookup: CDR1 LGHNT, CDR2 FRNRAP.